These T cell receptor beta chains were read from a single sample in a study of blood T cell repertoires in COVID-19. Sequencing used immunoSEQ multiplex PCR; TCRdb keeps in-frame clones, though not all of them. Altogether fewer than 100,000 clones are present, more than 70% being singletons, with the ten largest covering 7% to 9%. The sequencing input was peripheral blood. Receptors were obtained from a human donor with acute or convalescent COVID-19. The donor label of this sample is uncertain. CDR3s include the opening cysteine and the closing phenylalanine or tryptophan. A D gene is named only where the DNA matches it firmly. The size field is filled for only some rows; it gives once, few, many or a size class.

D gene	V gene	clone size	CDR3 length	J gene	CDR3 protein	CDR3 DNA
NA	TRBV9	NA	15	TRBJ2-2	CASSPLYRSTGELFF	TGTGCCAGCAGCCCGCTTTACCGGAGCACCGGGGAGCTGTTTTTT
TRBD1	TRBV28	NA	15	TRBJ2-1	CASSLEWTGGHEQFF	TGTGCCAGCAGTTTAGAATGGACAGGGGGCCATGAGCAGTTCTTC
TRBD1	TRBV27	NA	16	TRBJ2-7	CASSPLAPTGAYEQYF	TGTGCCAGCAGTCCGCTGGCCCCGACAGGGGCCTACGAGCAGTACTTC
TRBD1	TRBV3-1/TRBV3-2	NA	15	TRBJ1-4	CASSYGTGTNEKLFF	TGTGCCAGCAGCTACGGGACAGGCACTAATGAAAAACTGTTTTTT
TRBD2	TRBV6-4	NA	16	TRBJ2-2	CASSVSGGAAAGELFF	TGTGCCAGTTCAGTTAGCGGGGGGGCCGCCGCCGGGGAGCTGTTTTTT
NA	TRBV6-2/TRBV6-3	few	13	TRBJ1-5	CASSYRGNQPQHF	TGTGCCAGCAGTTACCGGGGGAATCAGCCCCAGCATTTT
NA	TRBV28	NA	11	TRBJ1-1	CASRQNTEAFF	TGTGCCAGCAGACAGAACACTGAAGCTTTCTTT
NA	TRBV3-1/TRBV3-2	once	14	TRBJ1-1	CASSPAGAATEAFF	TGTGCCAGCAGCCCCGCGGGGGCGGCGACTGAAGCTTTCTTT
TRBD1	TRBV7-6	few	17	TRBJ1-6	CASSLHRQGSYNSPLHF	TGTGCCAGCAGCTTACACCGACAGGGTTCCTATAATTCACCCCTCCACTTT
NA	TRBV11-2	NA	12	TRBJ2-7	CASSLTVLEQYF	TGTGCCAGCAGCCTGACAGTGTTGGAGCAGTACTTC
NA	TRBV28	NA	15	TRBJ2-2	CASIPAGPGTGELFF	TGTGCCAGCATCCCCGCGGGGCCGGGGACCGGGGAGCTGTTTTTT
NA	TRBV28	NA	13	TRBJ1-2	CASKETAPYGYTF	TGTGCCAGCAAAGAAACAGCTCCGTATGGCTACACCTTC
TRBD2	TRBV19	NA	16	TRBJ2-2	CASNRQFVSGAGELFF	TGTGCCAGTAATAGACAGTTCGTCAGCGGGGCCGGGGAGCTGTTTTTT
TRBD1	TRBV5-1	once	14	TRBJ1-1	CASSLEAGGTEAFF	TGCGCCAGCAGCTTGGAAGCAGGGGGCACTGAAGCTTTCTTT
NA	TRBV24-1	once	15	TRBJ1-1	CATSDSAGGRFEAFF	TGTGCCACCAGTGATTCGGCGGGAGGGCGGTTTGAAGCTTTCTTT
NA	TRBV27	NA	12	TRBJ1-1	CASSRGGTEAFF	TGTGCCAGCAGCAGGGGAGGGACTGAAGCTTTCTTT
NA	TRBV28	NA	17	TRBJ1-2	CASSWGGGQAGNYGYTF	TGTGCCAGCAGTTGGGGAGGGGGTCAAGCGGGAAACTATGGCTACACCTTC
TRBD1	TRBV5-4	NA	14	TRBJ1-2	CASSPEQGNYGYTF	TGTGCCAGCAGCCCGGAACAGGGGAACTATGGCTACACCTTC
TRBD1	TRBV5-1	NA	15	TRBJ1-4	CASSLAGQAGEKLFF	TGCGCCAGCAGCTTGGCGGGACAGGCTGGGGAAAAACTGTTTTTT
NA	TRBV19	NA	13	TRBJ1-1	CASIPQSGSEAFF	TGTGCCAGTATCCCTCAGTCAGGAAGCGAAGCTTTCTTT
NA	TRBV13	NA	14	TRBJ1-2	CASSSLYGEDGYTF	TGTGCCAGCAGCTCCCTATACGGTGAAGATGGCTACACCTTC
NA	TRBV12-3/TRBV12-4	NA	12	TRBJ1-2	CASSLLSLGYTF	TGTGCCAGCAGTTTACTCTCGTTAGGCTACACCTTC
TRBD1	TRBV19	NA	15	TRBJ1-3	CASTLDREPENTIYF	TGTGCCAGTACCTTGGACAGGGAGCCTGAAAACACCATATATTTT
NA	TRBV28	NA	14	TRBJ2-7	CASSPRTVVYEQYF	TGTGCCAGCAGCCCCAGGACAGTCGTCTACGAGCAGTACTTC
TRBD1	TRBV28	once	14	TRBJ2-7	CASSLQGERGEQYF	TGTGCCAGCAGTTTACAGGGGGAAAGGGGTGAGCAGTACTTC
TRBD1	TRBV24-1	once	14	TRBJ2-5	CATSVAGGDETQYF	TGTGCCACCAGTGTGGCAGGGGGTGATGAGACCCAGTACTTC
TRBD2	TRBV3-1/TRBV3-2	once	14	TRBJ2-7	CASSQFGGAGEQYF	TGTGCCAGCAGCCAGTTCGGGGGGGCAGGCGAGCAGTACTTC
NA	TRBV6-1	NA	14	TRBJ1-1	CASSEALSNTEAFF	TGTGCCAGCAGTGAAGCCCTTTCGAACACTGAAGCTTTCTTT
NA	TRBV6-5	few	12	TRBJ2-7	CASGGYYYEQYF	TGTGCCTCTGGGGGCTATTACTACGAGCAGTACTTC
TRBD1	TRBV18	once	15	TRBJ1-6	CASSPVSAGGSPLHF	TGTGCCAGCTCACCAGTTTCGGCAGGGGGATCACCCCTCCACTTT
NA	TRBV6-5	NA	15	TRBJ2-7	CASQATAGLFYEQYF	TGTGCCAGCCAGGCGACGGCGGGCCTGTTCTACGAGCAGTACTTC
TRBD1	TRBV7-8	NA	16	TRBJ1-2	CASSLATGALLLGYTF	TGTGCCAGCAGCTTAGCTACAGGGGCGCTCCTCTTGGGCTACACCTTC
TRBD1	TRBV2	NA	13	TRBJ1-6	CASRTGENSPLHF	TGTGCCAGCAGGACAGGGGAAAATTCACCCCTCCACTTT
NA	TRBV7-2	NA	12	TRBJ2-7	CASSLYSYEQYF	TGTGCCAGCAGCTTATACTCCTACGAGCAGTACTTC
NA	TRBV7-9	NA	15	TRBJ1-6	CASSPSGLLNSPLHF	TGTGCCAGCAGTCCCAGTGGACTGCTAAATTCACCCCTCCACTTT